The 17 T cell receptor beta chains in this list originate from one sample, sequenced in a study of Ad26.COV2.S vaccination and SARS-CoV-2 variants. Noted treatment: 15 to 20 received Ad26.COV2.S at low or high dose, single or two shots; about 5 received placebo; per-sample allocation not given. Sample collection was performed on day 63 after the first vaccine or placebo injection. Method: immunoSEQ multiplex PCR; TCRdb's copy keeps in-frame clones and lacks some. The top ten hold about 10% of the sample, which has about 220,000 clones, more than 75% seen once. The sample here was peripheral blood, taken in a trial of Ad26.COV2.S vaccine versus placebo. These receptors were collected from a person aged 18-60 years who received the Ad26.COV2.S COVID-19 vaccine or a placebo.

V and J are TRBV19 and TRBJ1-2, with 7 positions matching TRBD1. CDR1 and CDR2 from the germline V gene are LNHDA and SQIVND (reference sequence). J was trimmed by 4 bases and V by 4 bases; bases with no gene match: 3. CDR3 size: 13 residues. The DNA for the CDR3 is TGTGCCAGTAGTAACAGGGGAATCTATGGCTACACCTTC. Translating it yields CASSNRGIYGYTF.

This sequence joins TRBV5-4 and TRBJ1-1; tentatively, D is TRBD1 (5 bases). The CDR3 extends over 13 amino acids. The germline V and J ends were trimmed by 7 bases and 1 base, with 11 bases remaining between them. Per germline, CDR1 SGHNT and CDR2 YYREEE (reference sequence). CDR3 coding DNA: TGTGCCAGCTCACAGGATCCGAACACTGAAGCTTTCTTT. It is translated as CASSQDPNTEAFF.

V and J are TRBV4-1 and TRBJ1-5; possibly TRBD1 for D (5 bases). Looked up from germline, CDR1 is MGHRA and CDR2 is YSYEKL. V was shortened by 4 bases and J by 0 bases, with 16 bases between the two germline ends. The CDR3 has 17 residues. The CDR3: CASSLYDSTYSNQPQHF. The DNA of the CDR3 is TGCGCCAGCAGCCTCTACGACAGCACCTATAGCAATCAGCCCCAGCATTTT.

This chain links TRBV7-8 with TRBJ2-7, with TRBD2 identical over 7 bases. This CDR3 has 14 amino acids. Losses at the gene ends were 4 bases for V and 2 bases for J; bases not matched to a gene: 5. Germline V gives CDR1 SGHVS, CDR2 FQNEAQ. The CDR3 DNA is TGTGCCAGCAGCTGGCGGGGAGGGACCTACGAGCAGTACTTC. It is translated as CASSWRGGTYEQYF.

This chain connects TRBV7-2 to TRBJ1-5, with 7 bases fitting TRBD1. V trimming: 5 bases; J trimming: 1 base; junction bases outside the gene matches: 11. The CDR3 runs to 17 residues. Germline assignment: CDR1 SGHTA and CDR2 FQGNSA. The CDR3 nucleotides read TGTGCCAGCAGCCCCCGACAGGGAGACTGGAGCAATCAGCCCCAGCATTTT. Translating it yields CASSPRQGDWSNQPQHF.

The chain couples TRBV19 to TRBJ2-1; 13 bases are shared with TRBD2. The CDR3 runs 15 residues. V dropped 4 bases and J dropped 12; count of bases not matched to a gene: 9. The germline CDR1 and CDR2 sequences are LNHDA and SQIVND (reference sequence). The DNA of the CDR3 is TGTGCCAGTAGTACGACCGGGACTAGCGGGATGGGGCAGTTCTTC. The encoded protein is CASSTTGTSGMGQFF.

This chain connects TRBV5-1 to TRBJ2-7, with TRBD2 as a possible D gene (5 bases). Trimming pared 7 bases from V and 4 bases from J, leaving 18 bases between. CDR1 and CDR2 (germline): SGHRS, YFSETQ. The CDR3 has 14 residues. This CDR3 is CASHRESPPYEQYF. The CDR3 nucleotides read TGCGCCAGCCACCGGGAAAGCCCACCTTACGAGCAGTACTTC.

V usage is TRBV9 and J usage is TRBJ1-3; tentatively, D is TRBD1 (5 bases). The CDR3 runs to 15 residues. Germline loops: CDR1 SGDLS, CDR2 YYNGEE. Trimming removed 3 bases at V and 1 base at J, with 11 bases between. CDR3 DNA: TGTGCCAGCAGCGGGCGCGGGGGTTCTGGAAACACCATATATTTT. Protein sequence: CASSGRGGSGNTIYF.

The chain recombines TRBV7-2 with TRBJ1-5; no definite D call. CDR1 and CDR2 from the germline V gene are SGHTA and FQGNSA. This CDR3 region has 14 residues. V dropped 1 base and J dropped 0 bases, with 4 bases sitting between them. This CDR3 is CASSLGYSNQPQHF. The CDR3 coding sequence is TGTGCCAGCAGCTTAGGTTATAGCAATCAGCCCCAGCATTTT. Supplemented by reference TRBV7-2 and TRBJ1-5, the full variable domain reads GAGVSQSPSNKVTEKGKDVELRCDPISGHTALYWYRQSLGQGLEFLIYFQGNSAPDKSGLPSDRFSAERTGGSVSTLTIQRTQQEDSAVYLCASSLGYSNQPQHFGDGTRLSIL.

The rearrangement joins TRBV5-4 to TRBJ2-7; a weak D match, TRBD1 (6 bases). CDR3 length: 14 amino acids. The V gene lost 2 bases and the J gene lost 0 bases, with 9 bases spanning the gap. Per germline, CDR1 SGHNT and CDR2 YYREEE (reference sequence). CDR3 sequence (DNA): TGTGCCAGCAGCTTTGGGGGACACTCCTACGAGCAGTACTTC. Residues: CASSFGGHSYEQYF.

The CDR3 loop reads CASSPTGTSPREQYF. CDR3 in DNA: TGTGCCAGCAGTCCCACCGGGACTAGTCCTCGGGAGCAGTACTTC. The chain has TRBV28 and TRBJ2-7; 8 bases are shared with TRBD2. Germline V gene data show CDR1 as MDHEN and CDR2 as SYDVKM. The V segment lost 5 bases and the J segment 7 bases; nucleotides outside the gene matches: 13. The CDR3 loop spans 15 amino acids.

The chain uses TRBV6-5 and TRBJ2-5; 11 nucleotides match TRBD2. The germline V gene encodes CDR1 MNHEY and CDR2 SVGAGI. The CDR3 extends over 16 amino acids. V lost 4 bases, J lost 6 bases, and 10 bases stayed unmatched. The CDR3: CASSSATSGGRKTQYF. The CDR3 region has the DNA TGTGCCAGCAGTTCGGCTACTAGCGGGGGAAGGAAGACCCAGTACTTC.

V and J are TRBV12-3 or TRBV12-4 and TRBJ1-2, with D possibly being TRBD1 (5 bases). The CDR3 is made up of 13 amino acids. The V gene lost 4 bases and the J gene lost 4 bases, with 10 bases spanning the gap. CDR3 amino acids: CASSSQGSYGYTF. The CDR3 region has the DNA TGTGCCAGCAGTTCCCAGGGTTCCTATGGCTACACCTTC.

The V gene is TRBV6-5, the J gene TRBJ1-6; a weak D match, TRBD1 (5 bases). Germline CDR1 and CDR2: MNHEY and SVGAGI. The CDR3 is 16 residues long. V was clipped by 2 bases and J by 10 bases, with 18 bases between them. The CDR3 sequence: CASSYNGVGGESPLHF. The CDR3 bases are TGTGCCAGCAGTTACAATGGGGTGGGGGGGGAGTCACCCCTCCACTTT.

The chain carries TRBV9 and TRBJ1-1; a weak D match, TRBD1 (6 bases). CDR1 is SGDLS and CDR2 is YYNGEE in the germline V gene. Trimming took 4 bases from V and 5 from J, leaving 12 bases between them. The CDR3 has 13 amino acids. The CDR3 is CASSYGGSTEAFF. In DNA form, the CDR3 reads TGTGCCAGCAGCTATGGGGGCTCTACTGAAGCTTTCTTT.

This chain uses TRBV28 with TRBJ2-7; TRBD2 agrees at 9 bases. V gave up 6 bases and J gave up 0 bases; unmatched junction bases: 9. The CDR3 totals 16 residues. Looked up from germline, CDR1 is MDHEN and CDR2 is SYDVKM. The CDR3 spells CASSPYSGSPSYEQYF. The CDR3 DNA is TGTGCCAGCAGCCCTTATAGCGGGAGTCCCTCCTACGAGCAGTACTTC. Using reference TRBV28 and TRBJ2-7 for the parts outside the CDR3, the full variable domain is DVKVTQSSRYLVKRTGEKVFLECVQDMDHENMFWYRQDPGLGLRLIYFSYDVKMKEKGDIPEGYSVSREKKERFSLILESASTNQTSMYLCASSPYSGSPSYEQYFGPGTRLTVT.

The chain employs TRBV9 and TRBJ2-3; 8 bases are a match to TRBD2. In germline, CDR1 is SGDLS, CDR2 YYNGEE. J lost 2 bases, V lost 1 base, and 6 bases had no gene match. The CDR3 consists of 16 residues. CDR3 bases: TGTGCCAGCAGCGTAATCGCGGGGGGCCTCACAGATACGCAGTATTTT. Its protein is CASSVIAGGLTDTQYF.